This is a list of T cell receptor beta chains from one sample in a study of T cell repertoires in cytomegalovirus infection. TCRdb independently ran MiXCR on the reads; one entry per CDR3 protein. The sample lists about 300,000 distinct CDR3 sequences; around 9.6% were seen once. The specimen was PBMCs. The receptors shown here come from a human donor in good health (CMV status not recorded). Some clones in this sample may be carry-over from other donors' samples. Each CDR3 is given with its conserved first and last residue. A D gene is named only where the DNA matches it firmly. Clone sizes are given selectively: once, few, many, or a class where the clone is expanded.

d_gene	v_gene	abundance	j_gene	CDR3aa
NA	TRBV5-1	many	TRBJ2-2	CASSTYKNTGELFF
NA	TRBV5-1	many	TRBJ2-1	CASSRSTGTSYNEQFF
NA	TRBV7-9	many	TRBJ1-3	CASSSKDKGNTIYF
NA	TRBV7-6	NA	TRBJ2-1	CASSLGTGALTNDEQFF
TRBD2	TRBV28	many	TRBJ2-1	CASSSTVGLVNEQFF
NA	TRBV7-8	many	TRBJ2-7	CASRPNRDPPAEQYF
TRBD2	TRBV7-2	many	TRBJ2-5	CASSRWGGQETQYF
NA	TRBV7-8	many	TRBJ2-7	CASSAMRGTYEQYF
NA	TRBV7-9	NA	TRBJ2-6	CASSLRGSFSGANVLTF
NA	TRBV5-5	many	TRBJ2-2	CASSLKLTGELFF
NA	TRBV2	NA	TRBJ1-1	CASSGGLTEAFF
NA	TRBV28	once	TRBJ1-4	CASSLMSPKKLFF
TRBD2	TRBV7-8	many	TRBJ2-3	CASSPGLAGADTQYF
NA	TRBV7-2	many	TRBJ2-2	CASSAVRVTNGELFF
TRBD1	TRBV28	few	TRBJ1-2	CASSSSGTGPGYTF
NA	TRBV5-1	many	TRBJ1-1	CASSPGGQGNTEAFF
NA	TRBV7-2	many	TRBJ2-3	CASSPAPIDTDTQYF
TRBD2	TRBV2	many	TRBJ2-5	CASRGLPETQYF
NA	TRBV7-2	many	TRBJ2-7	CASSSTLFYEQYF
TRBD1	TRBV20-1	many	TRBJ2-1	CSGRSGTDPYNEQFF
NA	TRBV2	NA	TRBJ2-4	CASGPGGNIQYF
NA	TRBV20-1	few	TRBJ1-1	CSARIGRRPAEAFF
TRBD2	TRBV20-1	few	TRBJ2-1	CSAGGTSRPYNEQFF
NA	TRBV28	many	TRBJ1-1	CASSLQTGRGAFF
NA	TRBV20-1	many	TRBJ1-2	CSARERGYYGYTF
TRBD2	TRBV20-1	few	TRBJ2-1	CSARDSSGASYNEQFF
NA	TRBV25-1	NA	TRBJ1-6	CASSEGGAGNSPLHF
NA	TRBV6-1	few	TRBJ2-1	CASSDSRGGIRYNEQFF
TRBD1	TRBV20-1	NA	TRBJ1-5	CSARRTGNQPQHF
TRBD2	TRBV28	many	TRBJ2-4	CASSLFSSGGQGVRYIQYF
TRBD2	TRBV7-9	many	TRBJ2-5	CASSSQGTSGQETQYF
NA	TRBV20-1	NA	TRBJ2-6	CSAGGALSGANVLTF
NA	TRBV5-4	NA	TRBJ1-1	CASSPSTALNTEAFF
TRBD1	TRBV7-3	few	TRBJ2-1	CASSSTTGGEQFF
NA	TRBV11-2	many	TRBJ2-1	CASSLDRRGGEQFF
NA	TRBV20-1	many	TRBJ1-1	CSARPRGRAEAFF
NA	TRBV7-6	few	TRBJ1-4	CASSPGDNEKLFF
NA	TRBV2	few	TRBJ2-3	CASSTGGGGSLTDTQYF
NA	TRBV20-1	many	TRBJ2-3	CSAIGADTQYF
NA	TRBV14	NA	TRBJ2-2	CASSRRQRNTGELFF
NA	TRBV29-1	NA	TRBJ1-1	CSAAWGTEAFF
NA	TRBV5-1	many	TRBJ1-2	CASSSFRGDYGYTF
NA	TRBV12-3/TRBV12-4	many	TRBJ1-5	CASSLGSQPQHF
TRBD2	TRBV5-1	NA	TRBJ2-3	CASSSGLTGTSGTDTQYF
NA	TRBV2	few	TRBJ2-2	CASSVRAGELFF
NA	TRBV7-8	many	TRBJ2-3	CASSLAVDYATDTQYF